These T cell receptor beta chains were read from a single sample in a study of CXCR3-negative and CXCR3-positive naive CD8 T cells. TCRdb re-called the 5' RACE reads and shows each CDR3 protein once, DNA omitted. The repertoire table contains over 100,000 distinct CDR3 sequences. The sequenced material came from naive CXCR3- CD8+ T cells from blood. Source of these receptors: a human donor in good health. Some clones in this sample may be carry-over from other donors' samples. Each CDR3 is given with its conserved first and last residue.

J | V | length | CDR3
TRBJ2-5 | TRBV7-6 | 14 | CASSPGGYSETQYF
TRBJ2-7 | TRBV5-1 | 15 | CASSLAAGGSYEQYF
TRBJ2-7 | TRBV20-1 | 15 | CSARGLAEYSYEQYF
TRBJ1-5 | TRBV29-1 | 15 | CSVKTTGEATQPQHF
TRBJ2-2 | TRBV29-1 | 12 | CSVEKVTGELFF
TRBJ2-1 | TRBV6-6 | 16 | CASSYSRGGLYSEQFF
TRBJ2-3 | TRBV7-8 | 17 | CASSPDPWAGDTDTQYF
TRBJ2-2 | TRBV6-5 | 14 | CASSYYFNTGELFF
TRBJ2-1 | TRBV29-1 | 17 | CSVAGTAVELTYNEQFF
TRBJ2-7 | TRBV29-1 | 13 | CSVRTGSSYEQYF
TRBJ2-7 | TRBV10-3 | 15 | CAISPTGTGSYEQYF
TRBJ2-7 | TRBV6-6 | 15 | CASSYRPGHYYEQYF
TRBJ2-1 | TRBV6-6 | 16 | CASSLNRQGMYNEQFF
TRBJ1-5 | TRBV6-2/TRBV6-3 | 15 | CASSYALGTNQPQHF
TRBJ2-5 | TRBV4-2 | 15 | CATTPSGGNQETQYF
TRBJ2-3 | TRBV11-3 | 16 | CASSLVSGRVTDTQYF
TRBJ2-2 | TRBV3-1 | 13 | CASSQQNTGELFF
TRBJ2-1 | TRBV7-9 | 16 | CASSLVAGGLYNEQFF
TRBJ2-7 | TRBV20-1 | 13 | CSARDAFLGQEYF
TRBJ2-1 | TRBV5-4 | 16 | CASSLFTIIGDNEQFF
TRBJ2-7 | TRBV5-5 | 14 | CASSLAGGTNEQYF
TRBJ2-7 | TRBV27 | 12 | CASSGGGRQQYF
TRBJ2-7 | TRBV7-2 | 14 | CASSLGWGHYEQYF
TRBJ1-4 | TRBV7-8 | 16 | CASSPRPDPVEEKLFF
TRBJ2-1 | TRBV29-1 | 11 | CSAFWGNEQFF
TRBJ2-5 | TRBV28 | 12 | CASSSGGETQYF
TRBJ2-7 | TRBV11-3 | 13 | CASSFAGSYEQYF
TRBJ2-1 | TRBV9 | 15 | CASSVRGQTYNEQFF
TRBJ2-7 | TRBV9 | 16 | CASSVDLWREQSEQYF
TRBJ2-1 | TRBV4-3 | 15 | CASSQDRLAGAEQFF
TRBJ2-2 | TRBV18 | 16 | CASSPPAGPNTGELFF
TRBJ2-7 | TRBV19 | 19 | CASSTRDIGLKGTSYEQYF
TRBJ2-3 | TRBV7-3 | 13 | CASSLDRTDTQYF
TRBJ2-7 | TRBV27 | 14 | CASSFRGGVYEQYF
TRBJ2-2 | TRBV29-1 | 11 | CSVTYTGELFF
TRBJ2-2 | TRBV12-3/TRBV12-4 | 15 | CASSLSSERTGELFF
TRBJ1-2 | TRBV4-1 | 13 | CASSLDKPYGYTF
TRBJ2-7 | TRBV27 | 14 | CASSLSVSGYEQYF
TRBJ1-3 | TRBV3-1 | 17 | CASSQDRGSGTANTIYF
TRBJ2-1 | TRBV4-1 | 13 | CASLAANYNEQFF
TRBJ2-1 | TRBV5-5 | 17 | CASSLGGGASGTNEQFF
TRBJ2-1 | TRBV28 | 17 | CASSFLGQSSSYNEQFF
TRBJ2-7 | TRBV3-1 | 14 | CASSQDGRPYEQYF
TRBJ2-3 | TRBV12-3/TRBV12-4 | 15 | CASSPGLAGPDTQYF
TRBJ2-1 | TRBV28 | 14 | CASSPRLAPNEQFF
TRBJ1-1 | TRBV4-2 | 18 | CASSQDLGTGWMNTEAFF
TRBJ2-7 | TRBV20-1 | 15 | CSATSSGTGPCEQYF
TRBJ2-7 | TRBV29-1 | 11 | CSVELVGMQYF
TRBJ2-1 | TRBV3-1 | 15 | CASSQHPVVAHEQFF
TRBJ1-2 | TRBV7-8 | 15 | CASSPPGQTNYGYTF
TRBJ2-7 | TRBV14 | 14 | CASSSPVGSYEQYF
TRBJ2-1 | TRBV13 | 17 | CASSSTPAGQGSHEQFF
TRBJ1-1 | TRBV29-1 | 11 | CSVDEGVEAFF
TRBJ2-1 | TRBV14 | 16 | CASSQDRGRVNNEQFF
TRBJ2-1 | TRBV12-1 | 16 | CASSFHRDGRNNEQFF
TRBJ2-4 | TRBV4-1 | 17 | CASSQVGADLAKNIQYF
TRBJ1-1 | TRBV12-3/TRBV12-4 | 12 | CASTPGKIEAFF
TRBJ1-5 | TRBV10-3 | 14 | CAISVGTGNQPQHF
TRBJ2-1 | TRBV5-4 | 13 | CASSLGPGDEQFF